The entry below describes one T cell receptor (beta chain). The sample belongs to a study of cytomegalovirus exposure and HLA in healthy donors. V lost 0 bases and J 7 bases, leaving 10 bases between the germline ends. Germline V gene lookup returns CDR1 MGHRA and CDR2 YSYEKL. This CDR3 comprises 14 residues. With 60 Vbeta and 13 Jbeta primers, the PCR was carried out. The repertoire was sequenced with immunoSEQ multiplex PCR; TCRdb's copy has only in-frame clones and lacks some. The repertoire holds around 300,000 clones, with approximately 85% as singletons. V usage is TRBV4-1 and J usage is TRBJ1-5; D is perhaps TRBD1 (5 bases). Sequences were obtained from PBMCs. The TCR comes from a middle-aged woman in good health and CMV-seropositive. The CDR3 protein is CASSQEGGDQPQHF. CDR3 nucleotide sequence: TGCGCCAGCAGCCAAGAGGGGGGGGACCAGCCCCAGCATTTT.